This TCR beta chain was profiled in a study of shared clonotypes between healthy human individuals. Terminally differentiated effector memory CD45RA+ cells were excluded by CCR7 positive selection of CD45RO-negative cells. Some clones are missing from TCRdb's copy, which holds only in-frame ones; the method was immunoSEQ multiplex PCR. The sample consists of roughly 2.1 million clones, around 93% of them appearing once. Concerning this clone: What it binds is unknown.

Findings and limits, study-wide: With a few donors compared, 5% to 5.5% of naive CD4 clonotypes were shared.

CDR3 length: 20 residues. V gave up 5 bases and J gave up 0 bases; unmatched junction bases: 12. CDR1 and CDR2 (germline): SGHTA, FQGTGA. Sequenced sample: naive CD8+ T cells from PBMCs. The rearrangement joins TRBV7-3 to TRBJ2-6; 11 positions match TRBD2. This receptor was taken from a man aged 18 to 35 in good health. Some clones in this sample may be carry-over from other donors' samples. The CDR3 reads CASSLRNGSGRASGANVLTF. The CDR3 DNA is TGTGCCAGCAGCCTCCGGAATGGTAGCGGGAGGGCCTCTGGGGCCAACGTCCTGACTTTC.